The clone carrying this T cell receptor beta chain was detected only a few times. What it binds is not known. The CDR3 runs 16 residues. Looked up from germline, CDR1 is LGHNA and CDR2 is YNFKEQ. Trimming cost V 1 base and J 2 bases; bases outside gene matches: 2. The data were obtained in a study of T cell repertoires in cytomegalovirus infection. In the study overall: Through public TCR beta signatures, both CMV infection and matching HLA type were indicated. Study findings and constraints: The ex vivo response showed dominance by HLA-C-restricted CMV-specific TCR beta clonotypes.

TCRdb recomputed calls from the reads with MiXCR, one row per CDR3 protein. The sample yields 500,000 to 600,000 distinct CDR3 sequences, approximately 15% seen once. The sample was CD8+ T cells from PBMCs. This sequence originates from a human donor in good health (CMV status not recorded). Some clones in this sample may be carry-over from other donors' samples. The chain employs TRBV4-2 and TRBJ2-2, with 9 bases aligning to TRBD2. In DNA form, the CDR3 reads TGTGCCAGCAGCCAAGGTAGCGGGGGAAACACCGGGGAGCTGTTTTTT. Translation: CASSQGSGGNTGELFF.